This TCR beta chain was obtained from a study of T cell responses to AZD1222 COVID-19 vaccine. TCRdb's copy holds only in-frame clones and misses some; the assay was immunoSEQ multiplex PCR. Among about 110,000 clones listed, 87% were seen once. Points on this clone: No antigen is known for it.

Broader study findings: The repertoires were collected only after the peak T cell response. It was only a handful of AZD1222 recipients who were seropositive at baseline. The study found vaccine-associated CD4 TCRs spanning spike, dominant at 160-218 and 743-854.

The material sequenced was peripheral blood, taken 28 days after the second AZD1222 dose. The sequence was obtained from an adult who received the AZD1222 COVID-19 vaccine.

The CDR3 region is CASSQGRGSYNEQFF. In DNA, the CDR3 is TGCGCCAGCAGCCAAGGGCGGGGCTCCTACAATGAGCAGTTCTTC. The chain joins TRBV4-3 to TRBJ2-1; tentatively, D is TRBD2 (6 bases). Deletions cut 1 base from V and 0 bases from J, with 7 bases between. CDR3 length: 15 residues. Germline values: CDR1 LGHNA, CDR2 YSLEER.